These T cell receptor beta chains were read from a single sample in a study of blood T cell repertoires in COVID-19. Generated by immunoSEQ multiplex PCR, the TCRdb table keeps only in-frame clones and is missing some. Here the sample spans more than 15,000 clones, roughly nine tenths being singletons. The sample comprised peripheral blood. These receptors were taken from a human donor in a cohort sampled during active COVID-19. The CDR3 runs from the conserved cysteine through the conserved F or W. The D gene is left open where the match is weak. Clone size is stated in some rows and not others, as once, few, many or a class when expanded.

TRBJ2-1,TRBV19,.,.,CATKTGNNEQFF,TGTGCCACCAAAACGGGTAACAATGAGCAGTTCTTC
TRBJ2-1,TRBV9,once,.,CASSVGPVSGTSSYNEQFF,TGTGCCAGCAGCGTAGGTCCCGTTAGCGGAACCAGCTCCTACAATGAGCAGTTCTTC
TRBJ2-5,TRBV19,.,TRBD2,CASSSRTSGGKETQYF,TGTGCCAGTAGTTCAAGGACTAGCGGGGGAAAAGAGACCCAGTACTTC
TRBJ2-2,TRBV5-1,.,TRBD2,CASKGLAVAGELFF,TGCGCCAGCAAGGGACTAGCGGTCGCCGGGGAGCTGTTTTTT
TRBJ2-3,TRBV24-1,.,TRBD2,CATSEPTSGAAVTQYF,TGTGCCACCAGTGAACCCACTAGCGGGGCTGCGGTTACGCAGTATTTT
TRBJ1-2,TRBV3-1/TRBV3-2,.,.,CASSLTGGYGYTF,TGTGCCAGCAGTCTTACCGGGGGCTATGGCTACACCTTC
TRBJ1-3,TRBV18,.,.,CASSPARTELGNTIYF,TGTGCCAGCTCACCTGCCAGGACAGAACTCGGAAACACCATATATTTT
TRBJ1-4,TRBV19,.,.,CASSIDSGSGEKLFF,TGTGCCAGTAGTATCGACTCTGGCAGTGGTGAAAAACTGTTTTTT
TRBJ1-1,TRBV10-3,.,.,CAISALNTEAFF,TGTGCCATCAGTGCGTTGAACACTGAAGCTTTCTTT
TRBJ1-1,TRBV11-3,.,TRBD1,CASSSGTGNTEAFF,TGTGCCAGCAGCTCCGGGACAGGGAACACTGAAGCTTTCTTT